A selection of T cell receptor beta chains follows, all from one sample in a study of T cell responses to AZD1222 COVID-19 vaccine. The table came from immunoSEQ multiplex PCR; TCRdb's copy has only in-frame clones and leaves some out. The sample has about 140,000 clones, 80% to 95% seen once. Sequenced material: peripheral blood, taken on day 0 of AZD1222 vaccination. These receptors originate from an adult in good health. CDR3s include the opening cysteine and the closing phenylalanine or tryptophan. D genes are given only for firm matches. Expanded clones are given a class, and other clones once, few, many or no size at all.

abundance,v_gene,j_gene,d_gene,CDR3aa,CDR3nt
NA,TRBV29-1,TRBJ2-3,NA,CSARAGDYPGTQYF,TGCAGCGCCAGGGCAGGGGATTACCCAGGTACGCAGTATTTT
NA,TRBV5-1,TRBJ1-6,NA,CASSLDKEGFNSPLHF,TGCGCCAGCAGCTTGGATAAAGAGGGCTTTAATTCACCCCTCCACTTT
once,TRBV6-1,TRBJ2-7,TRBD1,CASSEARQGLGYEQYF,TGTGCCAGCAGTGAAGCCCGACAGGGGCTGGGCTACGAGCAGTACTTC
NA,TRBV4-1,TRBJ2-1,NA,CASSSISSYNEQFF,TGCGCCAGCAGTAGTATTTCCTCCTACAATGAGCAGTTCTTC
NA,TRBV10-3,TRBJ1-3,NA,CAISESGPEGNTIYF,TGTGCCATCAGTGAGTCGGGTCCGGAGGGAAACACCATATATTTT
NA,TRBV6-5,TRBJ1-2,NA,CASNDGYGYTF,TGTGCCTCGAATGATGGTTATGGCTACACCTTC
NA,TRBV28,TRBJ1-1,NA,CASTTGWDTEAFF,TGTGCCTCGACAACAGGGTGGGACACTGAAGCTTTCTTT
NA,TRBV2,TRBJ2-7,TRBD1,CASSAAGGNEQYF,TGTGCCAGCAGTGCCGCAGGGGGCAACGAGCAGTACTTC
NA,TRBV23-1,TRBJ1-6,NA,CASSQSGVSYNSPLHF,TGCGCCAGCAGTCAATCGGGGGTTAGCTATAATTCACCCCTCCACTTT
NA,TRBV4-2,TRBJ2-1,NA,CASSQGRLGGHNEQFF,TGTGCCAGCAGCCAGGGCCGACTAGGGGGACACAATGAGCAGTTCTTC
NA,TRBV7-8,TRBJ2-7,NA,CASSRRDNSYEQYF,TGTGCCAGCAGCCGCCGGGACAACTCCTACGAGCAGTACTTC
NA,TRBV28,TRBJ1-4,NA,CASSSGGEKLFF,TGTGCCAGCAGTTCGGGGGGAGAAAAACTGTTTTTT
NA,TRBV9,TRBJ1-3,NA,CASSEQVDVGNTIYF,TGTGCCAGCAGTGAACAGGTTGACGTTGGAAACACCATATATTTT
NA,TRBV4-2,TRBJ2-5,NA,CASSQGWTPQETQYF,TGTGCCAGCAGCCAAGGATGGACTCCACAAGAGACCCAGTACTTC
NA,TRBV15,TRBJ2-5,NA,CATSREGAAPQETQYF,TGTGCCACCAGCAGAGAAGGGGCAGCTCCACAAGAGACCCAGTACTTC
NA,TRBV7-9,TRBJ1-2,NA,CASSSPYGYTF,TGTGCCAGCAGTTCTCCGTATGGCTACACCTTC
NA,TRBV10-3,TRBJ2-2,NA,CAISASTGRGNTGELFF,TGTGCCATCAGTGCCAGTACAGGGAGGGGGAACACCGGGGAGCTGTTTTTT
NA,TRBV5-1,TRBJ1-1,TRBD1,CASSTGQKAFF,TGCGCCAGCAGCACGGGACAGAAAGCTTTCTTT
NA,TRBV4-1,TRBJ2-1,TRBD1,CASSHLGGTGYNEQFF,TGCGCCAGCAGCCACCTAGGAGGGACAGGCTATAATGAGCAGTTCTTC
NA,TRBV24-1,TRBJ2-2,NA,CATSDTGASNTGELFF,TGTGCCACCAGTGATACGGGAGCTTCGAACACCGGGGAGCTGTTTTTT
NA,TRBV6-5,TRBJ1-3,NA,CASSYSTTASGNTIYF,TGTGCCAGCAGTTACTCGACTACAGCCTCTGGAAACACCATATATTTT
NA,TRBV6-5,TRBJ1-2,NA,CASSYSHSGIYTF,TGTGCCAGCAGTTACTCTCACTCAGGAATCTACACCTTC
NA,TRBV6-5,TRBJ2-7,NA,CATREKGEQYF,TGTGCCACACGAGAAAAGGGAGAGCAGTACTTC
NA,TRBV6-7,TRBJ2-2,NA,CASSTSDLPRELFF,TGTGCCAGCAGTACCTCGGACTTACCCCGGGAGCTGTTTTTT
NA,TRBV9,TRBJ1-4,NA,CASSWETGEHEKLFF,TGTGCCAGCAGTTGGGAGACAGGCGAACATGAAAAACTGTTTTTT
NA,TRBV5-6,TRBJ1-5,TRBD1,CASSLQDREHQPQHF,TGTGCCAGCAGCCTACAAGACAGGGAGCACCAGCCCCAGCATTTT
NA,TRBV19,TRBJ1-2,TRBD1,CASSRDRGSYGYTF,TGTGCCAGTAGCCGGGACAGGGGCTCCTATGGCTACACCTTC
once,TRBV24-1,TRBJ2-1,TRBD2,CATSDATRLAGSSYNEQFF,TGTGCCACCAGTGACGCTACCCGGCTAGCGGGAAGCTCCTACAATGAGCAGTTCTTC
NA,TRBV3-1/TRBV3-2,TRBJ2-2,NA,CASSQISGELFF,TGTGCCAGCAGCCAAATCTCCGGGGAGCTGTTTTTT
NA,TRBV19,TRBJ2-1,TRBD1,CASSTGQGNEQFF,TGTGCCAGTAGTACGGGACAGGGAAATGAGCAGTTCTTC
NA,TRBV5-5,TRBJ2-1,TRBD2,CASSLVPSGGNEQFF,TGTGCCAGCAGCTTGGTCCCTAGCGGGGGTAATGAGCAGTTCTTC
NA,TRBV28,TRBJ2-5,NA,CASSLSGGVETQYF,TGTGCCAGCAGTTTATCGGGGGGCGTGGAGACCCAGTACTTC
NA,TRBV29-1,TRBJ1-4,NA,CSVAYTHPVDNLYF,TGCAGCGTTGCTTACACCCATCCGGTAGACAATCTTTATTTT
NA,TRBV6-5,TRBJ1-6,NA,CASRVTENSPLHF,TGTGCCAGCAGGGTGACGGAGAATTCACCCCTCCACTTT
NA,TRBV5-1,TRBJ1-1,TRBD1,CASSFSTQGDTEAFF,TGCGCCAGCAGCTTCTCAACACAGGGGGACACTGAAGCTTTCTTT
NA,TRBV23-1,TRBJ1-3,NA,CASSDRAKPICSGNTIYF,TGCGCCAGCAGCGACAGAGCCAAGCCCATTTGCTCTGGAAACACCATATATTTT
once,TRBV5-6,TRBJ1-1,TRBD1,CASSLIGDQGDTEAFF,TGTGCCAGCAGCTTGATTGGGGATCAGGGGGACACTGAAGCTTTCTTT
NA,TRBV2,TRBJ1-6,NA,CASTSGGSSYNSPLHF,TGTGCCAGCACGTCGGGGGGAAGCTCCTATAATTCACCCCTCCACTTT
NA,TRBV2,TRBJ2-5,TRBD2,CASSRAGGRETQYF,TGTGCCAGCAGTCGAGCGGGGGGAAGGGAGACCCAGTACTTC
NA,TRBV27,TRBJ1-2,TRBD1,CASSRQAGQVYGYTF,TGTGCCAGCAGTCGGCAGGCGGGACAGGTCTATGGCTACACCTTC
NA,TRBV24-1,TRBJ1-5,NA,CATSEGRRQPQHF,TGTGCCACCAGTGAAGGGAGACGTCAGCCCCAGCATTTT
NA,TRBV19,TRBJ1-5,NA,CASSGTGTIGSNQPQHF,TGTGCCAGTAGTGGAACCGGGACTATAGGGAGCAATCAGCCCCAGCATTTT
NA,TRBV18,TRBJ1-5,NA,CASSEGRDQPQHF,TGTGCCAGCTCCGAAGGTAGGGACCAGCCCCAGCATTTT
once,TRBV15,TRBJ2-7,NA,CATSREDYEQYF,TGTGCCACCAGCAGGGAGGACTACGAGCAGTACTTC
NA,TRBV5-1,TRBJ2-7,NA,CASSLQVGTPRTYEQYF,TGCGCCAGCAGCTTGCAGGTCGGGACACCAAGGACCTACGAGCAGTACTTC
NA,TRBV10-3,TRBJ1-1,TRBD1,CAIRGTGSGTEAFF,TGTGCCATCAGGGGGACAGGGAGTGGCACTGAAGCTTTCTTT
NA,TRBV18,TRBJ2-3,TRBD2,CASSPTSGGTTDTQYF,TGTGCCAGCTCACCGACTAGCGGGGGAACCACAGATACGCAGTATTTT
NA,TRBV11-3,TRBJ2-5,NA,CASSLDASIQETQYF,TGTGCCAGCAGCTTAGATGCTAGCATCCAAGAGACCCAGTACTTC